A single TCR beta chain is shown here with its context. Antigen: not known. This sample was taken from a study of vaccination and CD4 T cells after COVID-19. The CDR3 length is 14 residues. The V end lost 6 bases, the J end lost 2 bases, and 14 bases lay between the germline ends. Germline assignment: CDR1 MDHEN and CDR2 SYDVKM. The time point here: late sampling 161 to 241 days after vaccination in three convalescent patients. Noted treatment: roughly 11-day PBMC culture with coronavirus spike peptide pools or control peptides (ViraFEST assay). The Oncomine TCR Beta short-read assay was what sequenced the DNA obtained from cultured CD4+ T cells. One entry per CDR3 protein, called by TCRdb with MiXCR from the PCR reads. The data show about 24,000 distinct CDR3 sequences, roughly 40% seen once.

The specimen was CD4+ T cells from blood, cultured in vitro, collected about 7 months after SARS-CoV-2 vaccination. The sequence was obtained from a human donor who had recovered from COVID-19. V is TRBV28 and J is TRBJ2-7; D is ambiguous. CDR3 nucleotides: TGTGCCAGCAGCCCACGTGACGGACCCTACGAGCAGTACTTC. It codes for CASSPRDGPYEQYF.